This paragraph reports one T cell receptor (beta chain). This sample was taken from a study of blood T cell repertoires in COVID-19. Looking at the study overall: Sites across the United States, Italy and Spain contributed samples from acute and convalescent COVID-19. Nucleic acid was either cDNA or gDNA, and it came from T cells, B-cell-depleted T cells, or PBMCs.

This CDR3 is built from 15 residues. V gave up 0 bases and J gave up 5 bases; unmatched junction bases: 5. Germline V lookup: CDR1 SGHRS, CDR2 YFSETQ. How the authors handled the data: Amplification from reference gene primers served as the basis for estimated nucleated cell counts. The repertoire was sequenced with immunoSEQ multiplex PCR; TCRdb's copy has only in-frame clones and lacks some. That table is the source of V, J and clone size, and D and trimming were worked out from the DNA. The repertoire holds some 40,000 clones, roughly 80% seen once, with 19% in the top ten. V usage is TRBV5-1 and J usage is TRBJ2-1; 7 bases align to TRBD2. The sample consisted of peripheral blood. The TCR was taken from a man aged 65 to 79 with acute or convalescent COVID-19. CDR3 coding DNA: TGCGCCAGCAGCTTGGTCCTAGCGGAGAACAATGAGCAGTTCTTC. Translation gives CASSLVLAENNEQFF.